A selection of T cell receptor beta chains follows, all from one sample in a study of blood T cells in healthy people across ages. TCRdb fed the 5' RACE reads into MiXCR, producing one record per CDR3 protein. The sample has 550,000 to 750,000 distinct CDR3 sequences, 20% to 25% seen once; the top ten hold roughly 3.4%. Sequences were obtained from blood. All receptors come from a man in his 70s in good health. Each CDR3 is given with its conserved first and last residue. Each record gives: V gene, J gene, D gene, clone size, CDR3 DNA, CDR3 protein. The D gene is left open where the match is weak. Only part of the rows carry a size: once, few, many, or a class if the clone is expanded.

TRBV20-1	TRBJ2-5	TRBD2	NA	TGCAGTGCCGGCAGCGGGAATAGAGAGACCCAGTACTTC	CSAGSGNRETQYF
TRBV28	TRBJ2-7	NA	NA	TGTGCCAGCAGCCTCTTCAGGGCCCAGCAGTACTTC	CASSLFRAQQYF
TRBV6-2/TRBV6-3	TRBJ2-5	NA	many	TGTGCCAGCAGTTACAGGGTTGACATTCCCCAAGAGACCCAGTACTTC	CASSYRVDIPQETQYF
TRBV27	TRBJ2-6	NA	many	TGTGCCAGCAGTTTATTTCCCATGGCGGCCAACGTCCTGACTTTC	CASSLFPMAANVLTF
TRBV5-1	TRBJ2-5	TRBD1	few	TGCGCCAGCAGCAAAGGACAGGGAGTGGAGACCCAGTACTTC	CASSKGQGVETQYF
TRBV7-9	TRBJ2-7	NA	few	TGTGCCAGCAGTCAAAACCGCGGCGGAGGCTCCTACGAGCAGTACTTC	CASSQNRGGGSYEQYF
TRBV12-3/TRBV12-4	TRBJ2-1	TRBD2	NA	TGTGCCAGCAGTGAGACTAGCGGGGCCTCCTACAATGAGCAGTTCTTC	CASSETSGASYNEQFF
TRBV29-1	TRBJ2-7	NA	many	TGCAGCGTTGAAGTCCCCCAGTACGAGCAGTACTTC	CSVEVPQYEQYF
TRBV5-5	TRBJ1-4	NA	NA	TGTGCCAGCAGCCCTAGCCCAGTCGAAAAACTGTTTTTT	CASSPSPVEKLFF
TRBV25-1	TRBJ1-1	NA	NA	TGTGCCAGCACCGAATCCGGCAGGAACACTGAAGCTTTCTTT	CASTESGRNTEAFF
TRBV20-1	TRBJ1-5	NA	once	TGCAGTGCTAGAGTGAGGGGCGCGGGCAATCAGCCCCAGCATTTT	CSARVRGAGNQPQHF
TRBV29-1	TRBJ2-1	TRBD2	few	TGCAGCGTTGAACGCGGGACTAGCACCTACAATGAGCAGTTCTTC	CSVERGTSTYNEQFF
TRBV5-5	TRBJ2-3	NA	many	TGTGCCAGCAGCTCTCCGGGCCAAAAGGGGACAGATACGCAGTATTTT	CASSSPGQKGTDTQYF
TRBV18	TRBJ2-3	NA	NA	TGTGCCAGCTCACCCAGGAGTGGAGATACGCAGTATTTT	CASSPRSGDTQYF
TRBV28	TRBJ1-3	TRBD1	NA	TGTGCCAGCTATGGACAGGGGCAAACTGGAAACACCATATATTTT	CASYGQGQTGNTIYF
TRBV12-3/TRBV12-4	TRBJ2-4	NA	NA	TGTGCCAGCAACATGGGGGGAGACATTCAGTACTTC	CASNMGGDIQYF
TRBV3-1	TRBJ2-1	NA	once	TGTGACAGCAGCCCCCATCGGGCTTACAATGAGCAGTTCTTC	CDSSPHRAYNEQFF
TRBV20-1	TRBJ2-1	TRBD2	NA	TGCAGTGCTAGTCGACTAGCGGGAGGTTCGGGTGAGCAGTTCTTC	CSASRLAGGSGEQFF
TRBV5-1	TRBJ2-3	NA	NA	TGCGCCAGCAGCTTGCTTGGAGTCACAGATACGCAGTATTTT	CASSLLGVTDTQYF
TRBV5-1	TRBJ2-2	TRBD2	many	TGCGCCAGCAGCCTAGCGGGAGGTGGCACCGGGGAGCTGTTTTTT	CASSLAGGGTGELFF
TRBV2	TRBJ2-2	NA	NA	TGTGCCAGCAGTGCGGAGCCCACCGGGGAGCTGTTTTTT	CASSAEPTGELFF
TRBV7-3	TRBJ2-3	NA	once	TGTGCCAGCAGCCCGGCCGCCTCGGGCACAGATACGCAGTATTTT	CASSPAASGTDTQYF
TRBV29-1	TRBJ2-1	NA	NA	TGCAGCGTTGAAGCCCCTAGCGCAAACAATGAGCAGTTCTTC	CSVEAPSANNEQFF
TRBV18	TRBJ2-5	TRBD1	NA	TGTGCCAGCTCACCACCAGGGGGCAGAAGAGAGACCCAGTACTTC	CASSPPGGRRETQYF
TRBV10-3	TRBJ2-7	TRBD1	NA	TGTGCCATCAGCCCCGGGACAGACTACGAGCAGTACTTC	CAISPGTDYEQYF
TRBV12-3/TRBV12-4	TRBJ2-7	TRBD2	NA	TGTGCCAGCAGTTTAGCGGGAGGGGTGCACGAGCAGTACTTC	CASSLAGGVHEQYF
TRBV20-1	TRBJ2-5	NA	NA	TGCAGTGCTAACCCCGAGGGTAGCGGCCCCCAAGAGACCCAGTACTTC	CSANPEGSGPQETQYF
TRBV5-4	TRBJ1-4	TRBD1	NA	TGTGCCAGCAGCGTCCGGGACAGGGATGAAAAACTGTTTTTT	CASSVRDRDEKLFF
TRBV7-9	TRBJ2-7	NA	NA	TGTGCCAGCAGCTTAAGTGGGCTCCCAATCGAGCAGTACTTC	CASSLSGLPIEQYF
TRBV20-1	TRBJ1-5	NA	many	TGCAGTGCCAAGGGGGGGCTTGGCAATCAGCCCCAGCATTTT	CSAKGGLGNQPQHF
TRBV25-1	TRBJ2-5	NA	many	TGTGCCAGCAGTGAAGGCCCCATCCAAGAGACCCAGTACTTC	CASSEGPIQETQYF
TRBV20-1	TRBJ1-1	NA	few	TGCAGTGCTCGGAGAGGCGCAACGGACACTGAAGCTTTCTTT	CSARRGATDTEAFF
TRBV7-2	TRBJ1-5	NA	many	TGTGCCAGCAGCTACGCAGGGCATGGCAATCAGCCCCAGCATTTT	CASSYAGHGNQPQHF
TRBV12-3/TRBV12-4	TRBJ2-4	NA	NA	TGTGCCAGCAGTTTAGGAGATCGGTTTCAGTACTTC	CASSLGDRFQYF
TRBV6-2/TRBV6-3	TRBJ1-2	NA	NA	TGTGCCAGCAGTCAACCAACAGGCAACTATGGCTACACCTTC	CASSQPTGNYGYTF
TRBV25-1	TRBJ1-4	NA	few	TGTGCCAGCAGTGAGCCAGGGGATGAAAAACTGTTTTTT	CASSEPGDEKLFF
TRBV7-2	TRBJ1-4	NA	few	TGTGCCAGCAGCCCCGGGGAGGGGGAAGGGTTTTATGAAAAACTGTTTTTT	CASSPGEGEGFYEKLFF
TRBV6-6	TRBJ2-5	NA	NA	TGTGCCAGCAGTCCGATGGGGGGAGAGACCCAGTACTTC	CASSPMGGETQYF
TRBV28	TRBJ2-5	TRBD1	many	TGTGCCAGCAGGACAGGGGGTTCCGGAGAGACCCAGTACTTC	CASRTGGSGETQYF
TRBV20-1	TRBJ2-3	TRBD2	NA	TGCAGTGCCAACTCCGGGACTAGAGGTGATACGCAGTATTTT	CSANSGTRGDTQYF
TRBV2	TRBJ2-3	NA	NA	TGTGCCAGCAACGATTTGGACTCCCTCTATTTT	CASNDLDSLYF
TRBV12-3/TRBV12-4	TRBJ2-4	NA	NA	TGTGCCAGCAGTTTAAGTTCAGGGAAAAACATTCAGTACTTC	CASSLSSGKNIQYF
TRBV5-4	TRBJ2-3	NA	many	TGTGCCAGCAGCTTAGGTGGGAGTGGTGCAGATACGCAGTATTTT	CASSLGGSGADTQYF
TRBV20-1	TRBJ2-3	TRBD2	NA	TGCAGTGCTCCCCGTAGTAGCGGGATCATGACAGATACGCAGTATTTT	CSAPRSSGIMTDTQYF
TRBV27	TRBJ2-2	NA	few	TGTGCCAGCAACTCACTAGGGGCTTTCACCGGGGAGCTGTTTTTT	CASNSLGAFTGELFF
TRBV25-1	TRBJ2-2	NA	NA	TGTGCCAGCAGTGAAGGAAGGGGGGGGACGGACTCCGGGGAGCTGTTTTTT	CASSEGRGGTDSGELFF
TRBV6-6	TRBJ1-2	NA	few	TGTGCCAGCAGTCACTTTGAATCCGGGCCCTATGGCTACACCTTC	CASSHFESGPYGYTF
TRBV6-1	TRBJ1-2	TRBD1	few	TGTGCCAGCAGTGCCCGGGACAGGGGTTACTATGGCTACACCTTC	CASSARDRGYYGYTF
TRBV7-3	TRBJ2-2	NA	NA	TGTGCCAGCAGACTGGGGGAGCTGTTTTTT	CASRLGELFF
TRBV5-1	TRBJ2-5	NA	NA	TGCGCCAGCAGCTTACGAGGGGCTTTGCGGGAGACCCAGTACTTC	CASSLRGALRETQYF
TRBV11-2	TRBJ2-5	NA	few	TGTGCCAGCAGCTTAGTCATTGCAGAGACCCAGTACTTC	CASSLVIAETQYF
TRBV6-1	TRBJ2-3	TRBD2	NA	TGTGCCAGCAGCGAAGGGCCGTCTAGCGGTTACACAGATACGCAGTATTTT	CASSEGPSSGYTDTQYF
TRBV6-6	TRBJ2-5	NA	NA	TGTGCCAGCAGAGAGAAAGCGGGGACCCAGTACTTC	CASREKAGTQYF
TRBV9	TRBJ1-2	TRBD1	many	TGTGCCAGCAGCCCCCCGACAGGGCTTGGGTATGGCTACACCTTC	CASSPPTGLGYGYTF
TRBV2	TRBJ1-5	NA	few	TGTGCCAGCAGTCTAGGCGGGACAAATAGCAATCAGCCCCAGCATTTT	CASSLGGTNSNQPQHF
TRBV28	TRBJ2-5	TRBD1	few	TGTGCCAGCAGGTACAGGCCTCCAGGGGGCCGAGAGACCCAGTACTTC	CASRYRPPGGRETQYF
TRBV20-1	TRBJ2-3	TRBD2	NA	TGCAGTGCTAGTCCCAGCGGGACCCATGGAGATACGCAGTATTTT	CSASPSGTHGDTQYF
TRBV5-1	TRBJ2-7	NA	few	TGCGCCAGCAGAACAAGCCGGGCTAGCTCCTACGAGCAGTACTTC	CASRTSRASSYEQYF
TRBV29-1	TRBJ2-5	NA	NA	TGCAGCGTCGCAGTGAGTCAAGAGACCCAGTACTTC	CSVAVSQETQYF